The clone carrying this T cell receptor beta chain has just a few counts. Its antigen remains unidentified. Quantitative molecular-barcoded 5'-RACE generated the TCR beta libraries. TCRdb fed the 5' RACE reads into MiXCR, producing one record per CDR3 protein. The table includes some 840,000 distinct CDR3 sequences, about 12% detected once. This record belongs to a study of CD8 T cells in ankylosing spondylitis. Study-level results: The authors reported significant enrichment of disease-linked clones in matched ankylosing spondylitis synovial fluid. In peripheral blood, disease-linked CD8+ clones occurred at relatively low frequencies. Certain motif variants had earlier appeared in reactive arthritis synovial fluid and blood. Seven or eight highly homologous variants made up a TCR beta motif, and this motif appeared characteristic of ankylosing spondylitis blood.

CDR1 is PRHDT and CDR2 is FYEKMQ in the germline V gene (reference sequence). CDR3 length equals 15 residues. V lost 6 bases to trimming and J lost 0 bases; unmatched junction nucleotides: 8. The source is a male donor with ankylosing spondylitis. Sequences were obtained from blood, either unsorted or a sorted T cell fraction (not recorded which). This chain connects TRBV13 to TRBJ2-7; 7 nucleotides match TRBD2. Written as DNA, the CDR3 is TGTGCCAGCAGGGTAGGGGCTAGCGGCTCCTACGAGCAGTACTTC. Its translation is CASRVGASGSYEQYF.